The 14 T cell receptor beta chains given below trace back to one sample, sequenced in a study of cytomegalovirus exposure and HLA in healthy donors. The study ran its PCR with 60 Vbeta and 13 Jbeta primers. Profiling relied on immunoSEQ multiplex PCR, and the TCRdb table lists in-frame clones only, not all of them. The sample records approximately 80,000 clones, 60% to 75% being singletons. Sequencing was done on a sample of PBMCs. The source of these receptors is a woman aged 40 to 50 in good health and CMV-seropositive.

The CDR3 bases are TGTGCCAGCAGCGCTAGCGGGAGCGTGTACAATGAGCAGTTCTTC. Translated, it gives CASSASGSVYNEQFF. The chain employs TRBV9 and TRBJ2-1; 10 bases match TRBD2. From germline, CDR1 is SGDLS and CDR2 YYNGEE. V lost 3 bases to trimming and J lost 4 bases; unmatched junction nucleotides: 4. The CDR3 is 15 residues long.

V and J are TRBV7-9 and TRBJ2-3; TRBD2 agrees at 7 bases. The junction had 8 bases not matched to a gene; V was cut back by 5 bases and J by 0 bases. The germline V gene has CDR1 SEHNR and CDR2 FQNEAQ (reference sequence). The CDR3 consists of 16 residues. The CDR3 DNA is TGTGCCAGCAGCCTATACCGGGACTATAGCACAGATACGCAGTATTTT. Translating it yields CASSLYRDYSTDTQYF.

J is TRBJ1-4 and V is TRBV27; a possible D gene is TRBD1 (5 bases). Germline V gene lookup returns CDR1 MNHEY and CDR2 SMNVEV (reference sequence). V lost 7 bases and J 8 bases, leaving 14 bases between the germline ends. The CDR3 has 13 amino acids. The CDR3 sequence is CASKGAGREKLFF. The CDR3 nucleotides are TGTGCCAGCAAGGGCGCAGGGCGGGAAAAACTGTTTTTT. Complete variable domain (other parts from reference TRBV27 and TRBJ1-4): EAQVTQNPRYLITVTGKKLTVTCSQNMNHEYMSWYRQDPGLGLRQIYYSMNVEVTDKGDVPEGYKVSRKEKRNFPLILESPSPNQTSLYFCASKGAGREKLFFGSGTQLSVL.

V gene TRBV14 combines with J gene TRBJ2-7, with D maybe TRBD2 (5 bases). With 2 bases removed from V and 1 base from J, the gap between germline ends came to 9 bases. CDR1 SGHDN and CDR2 FVKESK come from the germline V gene. This CDR3 has 14 residues. The CDR3 DNA reads TGTGCCAGCAGCCAATTAGGGAGATCCTACGAGCAGTACTTC. Residues: CASSQLGRSYEQYF. Complete variable domain (other parts from reference TRBV14 and TRBJ2-7): EAGVTQFPSHSVIEKGQTVTLRCDPISGHDNLYWYRRVMGKEIKFLLHFVKESKQDESGMPNNRFLAERTGGTYSTLKVQPAELEDSGVYFCASSQLGRSYEQYFGPGTRLTVT.

This chain connects TRBV2 to TRBJ1-2, with D perhaps TRBD1 (5 bases). CDR1 and CDR2 (germline): SNHLY, FYNNEI. The CDR3 extends over 15 amino acids. V shed 7 bases and J shed 8 bases, with 23 bases lying between them. Written as DNA, the CDR3 is TGTGCCAGCAAACTTACGACAGTAAAATCTCAGGGCTACACCTTC. This gives the protein CASKLTTVKSQGYTF.

The chain uses TRBV5-4 and TRBJ2-5, with D perhaps TRBD1 (5 bases). In germline, CDR1 is SGHNT, CDR2 YYREEE (reference sequence). V was pared by 4 bases and J by 0 bases, with 7 bases between. CDR3 length: 13 amino acids. CDR3 nucleotide sequence: TGTGCCAGCAGCCTCAGGGACCAAGAGACCCAGTACTTC. It codes for CASSLRDQETQYF.

The rearrangement joins TRBV2 to TRBJ2-3; 9 bases fit TRBD2. Germline V CDR1 and CDR2: SNHLY, FYNNEI. CDR3 length equals 17 residues. V shed 2 bases and J 1 base; nucleotides not matched to a gene: 7. The CDR3 reads CASSERASGAGTDTQYF. The DNA of the CDR3 is TGTGCCAGCAGTGAACGGGCTAGCGGGGCGGGCACAGATACGCAGTATTTT. The variable domain in full, with the rest retrieved from reference TRBV2 and TRBJ2-3, is EPEVTQTPSHQVTQMGQEVILRCVPISNHLYFYWYRQILGQKVEFLVSFYNNEISEKSEIFDDQFSVERPDGSNFTLKIRSTKLEDSAMYFCASSERASGAGTDTQYFGPGTRLTVL.

This sequence joins TRBV7-9 and TRBJ1-6; D ambiguous. Trimming took 4 bases from V and 5 from J, leaving 9 bases between them. The CDR3 is 14 residues long. Germline CDR1 SEHNR, CDR2 FQNEAQ (reference sequence). The chain's CDR3 is CASSSDGNNSPLHF. The CDR3, as DNA: TGTGCCAGCAGCTCGGACGGGAATAATTCACCCCTCCACTTT.

This sequence joins TRBV9 and TRBJ2-2; 7 bases map to TRBD1. V lost 3 bases and J lost 1; bases outside the gene matches: 3. This CDR3 has 15 amino acids. Per germline, CDR1 SGDLS and CDR2 YYNGEE. The CDR3 coding sequence is TGTGCCAGCAGCGGCCGGACAGGGAACACCGGGGAGCTGTTTTTT. Translated: CASSGRTGNTGELFF.

The V call is TRBV2, the J call TRBJ2-3, with 9 bases lining up with TRBD2. CDR1 is SNHLY and CDR2 is FYNNEI in the germline V gene. V gave up 2 bases and J gave up 10 bases; unmatched junction bases: 10. The CDR3 extends over 15 amino acids. CDR3 protein: CASSEPSGRRGAQYF. The CDR3 coding sequence is TGTGCCAGCAGTGAACCAAGCGGGAGGAGGGGTGCGCAGTATTTT.

This chain connects TRBV6-5 to TRBJ2-7; weak D call: TRBD2 (6 bases). The CDR3 runs 14 residues. Germline values: CDR1 MNHEY, CDR2 SVGAGI. V was clipped by 6 bases and J by 3 bases, with 15 bases between them. This CDR3 reads CASRTLGRYYEQYF. The CDR3, as DNA: TGTGCCAGCAGAACTCTGGGGAGGTACTACGAGCAGTACTTC.

The chain has TRBV5-1 and TRBJ1-6; TRBD1 aligns across 10 bases. The CDR3 contains 15 residues. Germline values: CDR1 SGHRS, CDR2 YFSETQ. V gave up 5 bases and J gave up 9 bases; unmatched junction bases: 8. The CDR3 here is CASRTGTGDGSPLHF. CDR3 nucleotide sequence: TGCGCCAGCAGAACCGGGACAGGGGATGGTTCACCCCTCCACTTT.

This chain links TRBV7-3 with TRBJ2-1, with 12 nucleotides matching TRBD2. J lost 5 bases, V lost 4 bases, and 3 bases had no gene match. This CDR3 is 15 amino acids long. Germline V gene sequence: CDR1 SGHTA, CDR2 FQGTGA. The CDR3 region has the DNA TGTGCCAGCAGCTCGTCTAGCGGGGGGGACAATGAGCAGTTCTTC. Translating it yields CASSSSSGGDNEQFF.

The chain joins TRBV2 to TRBJ1-3; TRBD1 agrees at 8 bases. V trimming: 7 bases; J trimming: 4 bases; junction bases outside the gene matches: 9. This CDR3 region has 15 residues. From germline, CDR1 is SNHLY and CDR2 FYNNEI. CDR3 sequence (DNA): TGTGCCAGCAAAACGCAGGGGGCCGCGGGAAACACCATATATTTT. Translation gives CASKTQGAAGNTIYF. Full variable domain (missing parts from reference TRBV2 and TRBJ1-3): EPEVTQTPSHQVTQMGQEVILRCVPISNHLYFYWYRQILGQKVEFLVSFYNNEISEKSEIFDDQFSVERPDGSNFTLKIRSTKLEDSAMYFCASKTQGAAGNTIYFGEGSWLTVV.